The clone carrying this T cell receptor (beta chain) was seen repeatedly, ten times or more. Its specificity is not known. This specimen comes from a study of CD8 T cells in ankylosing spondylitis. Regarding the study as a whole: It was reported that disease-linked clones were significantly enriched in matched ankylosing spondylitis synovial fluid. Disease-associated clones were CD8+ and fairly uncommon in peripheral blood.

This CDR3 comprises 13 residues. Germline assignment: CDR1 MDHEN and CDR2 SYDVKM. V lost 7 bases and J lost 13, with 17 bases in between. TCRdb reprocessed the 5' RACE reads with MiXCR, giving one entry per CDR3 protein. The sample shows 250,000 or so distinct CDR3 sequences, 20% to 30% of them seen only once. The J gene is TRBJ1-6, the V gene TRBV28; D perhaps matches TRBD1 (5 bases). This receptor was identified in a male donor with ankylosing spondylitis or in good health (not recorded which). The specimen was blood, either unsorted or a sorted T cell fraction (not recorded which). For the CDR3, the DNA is TGTGCCAGCAAATCCCCCCGGGACGTCCCCCTCCACTTT. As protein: CASKSPRDVPLHF.